The 3 T cell receptor beta chains below were found in one sample sequenced in a study of vaccination effects on CD4 cells after COVID-19. The protocol was immunoSEQ multiplex PCR, while the TCRdb copy is restricted to in-frame clones and leaves out a portion. The sample has 30,000 to 45,000 clones; 70% to 85% are singletons. Their recognized antigens are unknown. ViraFEST expansion of antigen-specific CD4+ T cells with viral peptide pools preceded sequencing. CD4+ T cells were isolated after 10 days of culture. Participants received two doses of either the BNT162b2 or mRNA-1273 vaccine. Sequencing was performed on CD4+ T cells from PBMCs cultured with HCoV-NL63 spike peptides, taken after COVID-19 vaccination. These receptor sequences come from a human donor who received a COVID-19 vaccine. Some clones in this sample may be carry-over from other donors' samples.

The chain employs TRBV5-4 and TRBJ2-5; D is unclear. Germline V gene lookup returns CDR1 SGHNT and CDR2 YYREEE (reference sequence). V was trimmed by 0 bases and J by 0 bases, leaving 3 bases between them. CDR3 length: 13 amino acids. CDR3 bases: TGTGCCAGCAGCTTGGTCAACCAAGAGACCCAGTACTTC. This gives the protein CASSLVNQETQYF.

CDR3 protein: CASSRQGQASETF. As DNA, the CDR3 is TGTGCCAGCAGCCGACAAGGACAGGCATCAGAAACCTTC. The gene calls are TRBV6-5 and TRBJ1-2; 7 nucleotides line up with TRBD1. The CDR3 runs to 13 residues. Germline CDR1 MNHEY, CDR2 SVGAGI. Unmatched junction bases numbered 15, after V lost 6 bases and J lost 14 bases.

V usage is TRBV5-6 and J usage is TRBJ2-1; D gene unclear. The CDR3 spans 14 residues. From germline, CDR1 is SGHDT and CDR2 YYEEEE. Trimming removed 3 bases from V and 2 bases from J, with 9 bases in between. CDR3 DNA: TGTGCCAGCAGCTACCTGAGAGCCTACAATGAGCAGTTCTTC. Amino acids: CASSYLRAYNEQFF.